This entry describes one T cell receptor (beta chain). The antigen is not known. The data originate from a study of OX40 agonist ivuxolimab in advanced cancers. Libraries were prepared by immunoSEQ multiplex PCR; TCRdb keeps only in-frame clonotypes and omits some of them. Of 65,000 to 95,000 clones in the sample, 70% to 90% were seen once. Study-level results: Mean expanded clone counts were higher in CD8+ than CD4+ T cells.

Specimen: CD4+ or CD8+ T cells sorted from blood, collected in a trial of the OX40 agonist ivuxolimab. This sequence was found in an adult with an advanced solid tumor such as melanoma, head and neck, liver or kidney cancer.

The CDR3 sequence is CASSFILPGTDTQYF. The CDR3 bases are TGTGCCAGCAGCTTCATACTGCCTGGCACAGATACGCAGTATTTT. The rearrangement links TRBV5-6 to TRBJ2-3, with D uncertain. With 2 bases removed from V and 1 base from J, the gap between germline ends came to 11 bases. The CDR3 spans 15 residues. The germline V gene encodes CDR1 SGHDT and CDR2 YYEEEE.